Shown below are 26 T cell receptor beta chains from a single sample sequenced in a study of blood T cell repertoires in COVID-19. Sequencing used immunoSEQ multiplex PCR; TCRdb keeps in-frame clones, though not all of them. The data show some 54,000 clones, more than 90% seen once. Material for sequencing was peripheral blood. Receptor source: a man aged 55 to 70 with acute or convalescent COVID-19.

The CDR3 DNA reads as TGTGCTAGTGGTTTGGTACAGGGGAAGACCGGGGAGCTGTTTTTT. It codes for CASGLVQGKTGELFF. The chain carries TRBV12-5 and TRBJ2-2; 7 positions agree with TRBD1. Germline CDR1 and CDR2: LGHNT and FRNRAP. This CDR3 is built from 15 residues. The V gene end was trimmed by 0 bases and the J gene end by 5 bases; junction bases not matched to a gene: 3.

The gene calls are TRBV7-9 and TRBJ2-5; D might be TRBD2 (6 bases). The CDR3 has 14 amino acids. Germline CDR1 and CDR2: SEHNR and FQNEAQ (reference sequence). Trimming took off 3 bases at V and 1 base at J, with 9 bases between the two ends. CDR3 in DNA: TGTGCCAGCAGCTTTCAGACTAGCCAAGAGACCCAGTACTTC. Its protein product is CASSFQTSQETQYF.

This chain links TRBV12-3 or TRBV12-4 with TRBJ2-1; tentative D call: TRBD1 (6 bases). The CDR3 has 13 residues. V gave up 5 bases and J gave up 13 bases, with 18 bases separating them. The CDR3 nucleotides read TGTGCCAGCAGTACCGACAGGCCAGCCATCCAGTTCTTC. Its translation: CASSTDRPAIQFF.

V gene TRBV18 combines with J gene TRBJ2-6; 9 bases are shared with TRBD1. V lost 4 bases, J lost 4 bases, and 5 bases stayed unmatched. Germline CDR1 reads KGHSH; CDR2 reads LQKENI. The CDR3 is made up of 16 amino acids. CDR3 in DNA: TGTGCCAGCTCACGAAGGACAGGGGCGGGGGCCAACGTCCTGACTTTC. It is translated as CASSRRTGAGANVLTF.

The rearrangement uses TRBV19 and TRBJ2-1, with a possible D match to TRBD2 (5 bases). The CDR3 sequence is 13 residues long. The germline V gene has CDR1 LNHDA and CDR2 SQIVND (reference sequence). V dropped 6 bases and J dropped 7 bases, with 13 bases sitting between them. The CDR3 reads CASRGLAGNEQFF. CDR3 bases: TGTGCCAGTAGGGGTCTAGCAGGAAATGAGCAGTTCTTC.

The chain couples TRBV11-2 to TRBJ2-1, with TRBD2 matching 7 bases. CDR3 length: 14 residues. The germline CDR1 and CDR2 sequences are SGHAT and FQNNGV. The V gene end was trimmed by 0 bases and the J gene end by 6 bases; junction bases not matched to a gene: 2. CDR3 protein: CASSLEQRGNEQFF. The CDR3, as DNA: TGTGCCAGCAGCTTAGAGCAGCGGGGCAATGAGCAGTTCTTC.

V and J are TRBV4-2 and TRBJ2-5, with D possibly being TRBD2 (6 bases). The CDR3 is made up of 17 amino acids. From germline, CDR1 is LGHNA and CDR2 YNFKEQ. The ends were cut back, 5 bases at V and 1 base at J, with 20 bases in the middle. In DNA, the CDR3 is TGTGCCAGCAGCGCGCAAACCGGGAGTTATATCCAAGAGACCCAGTACTTC. Translating it yields CASSAQTGSYIQETQYF.

The chain combines TRBV7-9 with TRBJ2-7; 10 bases match TRBD1. This CDR3 spans 17 amino acids. V lost 1 base, J lost 1 base, and 7 bases stayed unmatched. Germline CDR1 reads SEHNR; CDR2 reads FQNEAQ (reference sequence). CDR3 coding DNA: TGTGCCAGCAGCTTAGGTGGGACAGGGGCGATATCCTACGAGCAGTACTTC. Protein: CASSLGGTGAISYEQYF.

This clone came up a few times. The chain is built from TRBV28 and TRBJ2-2; TRBD1 aligns across 9 bases. V lost 4 bases to trimming and J lost 5 bases; unmatched junction nucleotides: 5. The CDR3 is 15 residues long. Germline V gene sequence: CDR1 MDHEN, CDR2 SYDVKM. CDR3 in DNA: TGTGCCAGCAGTTCCAACAGGGGGCGAACCGGGGAGCTGTTTTTT. Amino acids: CASSSNRGRTGELFF.

This rearrangement joins TRBV19 to TRBJ2-1, with D unresolved. Between the trimmed V and J ends, which lost 6 bases and 0 bases, there was a span of 6 bases. Per the germline V gene, CDR1 is LNHDA and CDR2 is SQIVND (reference sequence). The CDR3 loop spans 13 amino acids. CDR3 in amino acids: CASSSRSYNEQFF. DNA for the CDR3: TGTGCCAGTAGCTCCCGCTCCTACAATGAGCAGTTCTTC.

V usage is TRBV9 and J usage is TRBJ2-2; 7 bases map to TRBD2. The J segment lost 1 base and the V segment lost 2 bases, leaving 5 bases of the junction unmatched. Germline V gives CDR1 SGDLS, CDR2 YYNGEE. CDR3 length: 16 residues. CDR3: CASSVLPSGNTGELFF. The CDR3 coding sequence is TGTGCCAGCAGCGTTTTGCCTAGCGGGAACACCGGGGAGCTGTTTTTT.

The chain joins TRBV7-3 to TRBJ2-2, with 8 bases lining up with TRBD2. From germline, CDR1 is SGHTA and CDR2 FQGTGA. The V segment lost 2 bases and the J segment 4 bases; nucleotides outside the gene matches: 18. The CDR3 totals 20 residues. The CDR3 spells CASSLPLRSSGTRGTGELFF. In DNA, the CDR3 is TGTGCCAGCAGCTTACCCCTACGATCGTCCGGGACTAGAGGCACCGGGGAGCTGTTTTTT. Combining the CDR3 with reference TRBV7-3 and TRBJ2-2 gives the whole variable domain GAGVSQTPSNKVTEKGKYVELRCDPISGHTALYWYRQSLGQGPEFLIYFQGTGAADDSGLPNDRFFAVRPEGSVSTLKIQRTERGDSAVYLCASSLPLRSSGTRGTGELFFGEGSRLTVL.

The CDR3 here is CASSSGLAGVGSTGELFF. The CDR3 nucleotides read TGCGCCAGCAGCTCCGGACTAGCGGGAGTGGGGAGCACCGGGGAGCTGTTTTTT. This chain links TRBV5-1 with TRBJ2-2; 13 positions match TRBD2. Germline trimming cut 3 bases from V and 4 bases from J; bases unmatched to any gene: 9. Germline V gene data show CDR1 as SGHRS and CDR2 as YFSETQ. CDR3 length: 18 residues. The whole variable domain, filled in from reference TRBV5-1 and TRBJ2-2, reads KAGVTQTPRYLIKTRGQQVTLSCSPISGHRSVSWYQQTPGQGLQFLFEYFSETQRNKGNFPGRFSGRQFSNSRSEMNVSTLELGDSALYLCASSSGLAGVGSTGELFFGEGSRLTVL.

This clone was seen more than once but under ten times. The chain recombines TRBV27 with TRBJ2-2; weak D call: TRBD1 (5 bases). The V gene's germline CDR1 is MNHEY and CDR2 SMNVEV (reference sequence). The CDR3 consists of 14 residues. Trimming shortened V by 2 bases and J by 5 bases, and 9 bases separated the two germline ends. The CDR3 region has the DNA TGTGCCAGCAGTTTAGCAGGGAAGACCGGGGAGCTGTTTTTT. Translating it yields CASSLAGKTGELFF.

This chain links TRBV2 with TRBJ1-4; 10 bases are shared with TRBD1. CDR1 SNHLY and CDR2 FYNNEI come from the germline V gene. V shed 5 bases, J shed 7 bases, and the junction held 7 bases outside the gene matches. The CDR3 runs 15 residues. The CDR3: CASSRGQGTGEKLFF. The CDR3 bases are TGTGCCAGCAGTCGGGGACAGGGGACGGGTGAAAAACTGTTTTTT.

V usage is TRBV19 and J usage is TRBJ1-1, with D unresolved. Per the germline V gene, CDR1 is LNHDA and CDR2 is SQIVND (reference sequence). The CDR3 is 13 amino acids. V was pared by 4 bases and J by 3 bases, with 9 bases between. CDR3 sequence: CASSTTEDTEAFF. The DNA of the CDR3 is TGTGCCAGTAGTACAACAGAAGACACTGAAGCTTTCTTT.

The CDR3 coding sequence is TGCAGGCTCGAAACAGGGACAGAAGCTTTCTTT. Protein sequence: CRLETGTEAFF. The rearrangement joins TRBV20-1 to TRBJ1-1, with D possibly being TRBD1 (6 bases). CDR3 size: 11 residues. Germline V gene sequence: CDR1 DFQATT, CDR2 SNEGSKA (reference sequence).

The chain joins TRBV28 to TRBJ2-5; D unresolved. V was shortened by 6 bases and J by 3 bases, with 5 bases between the two germline ends. The CDR3 runs 11 residues. CDR1 MDHEN and CDR2 SYDVKM come from the germline V gene. The CDR3: CASSPKETQYF. CDR3 in DNA: TGTGCCAGCAGCCCCAAAGAGACCCAGTACTTC.

The chain carries TRBV4-1 and TRBJ1-5, with 9 bases matching TRBD1. Trimming took 4 bases from V and 0 from J; bases not matched to a gene: 10. In germline, CDR1 is MGHRA, CDR2 YSYEKL. The CDR3 totals 18 residues. CDR3 nucleotides: TGCGCCAGCAGCCTTAGATTAGGACAGGGGTATAGCAATCAGCCCCAGCATTTT. It specifies CASSLRLGQGYSNQPQHF.

The chain recombines TRBV7-2 with TRBJ2-7; 8 bases agree with TRBD1. Germline CDR1 reads SGHTA; CDR2 reads FQGNSA. J lost 7 bases, V lost 3 bases, and 8 bases had no gene match. CDR3 length: 14 amino acids. The CDR3 is CASSLRQGAWEQYF. Here the CDR3 DNA reads TGTGCCAGCAGCTTGCGGCAGGGGGCTTGGGAGCAGTACTTC.

The gene calls are TRBV27 and TRBJ1-2; TRBD1 agrees at 8 bases. The ends lost 5 bases at V and 8 bases at J; junction bases unmatched: 4. The CDR3 is 12 amino acids. Germline V gene lookup returns CDR1 MNHEY and CDR2 SMNVEV (reference sequence). The CDR3 sequence: CASSTGTGGYTF. The CDR3 nucleotides are TGTGCCAGCAGTACGGGGACAGGCGGCTACACCTTC.

The CDR3 DNA sequence: TGCGCCAGCAGCCAAGATTTGGGGGGCGGGGGTTCCTACAATGAGCAGTTCTTC. Encoded protein: CASSQDLGGGGSYNEQFF. The rearrangement links TRBV4-3 to TRBJ2-1; D may be TRBD2 (7 bases). V was cut by 0 bases and J by 1 base, with 16 bases left in between. The length of the CDR3 is 18 residues. Germline CDR1 and CDR2: LGHNA and YSLEER.

The chain is built from TRBV19 and TRBJ2-3, with 10 bases matching TRBD1. V lost 2 bases, J lost 0 bases, and 11 bases stayed unmatched. The CDR3 contains 19 residues. The germline gives CDR1 LNHDA, CDR2 SQIVND (reference sequence). For the CDR3, the DNA is TGTGCCAGTAGTATATCGGCGTCCCGGACAGGGGGTAGCACAGATACGCAGTATTTT. Translation gives CASSISASRTGGSTDTQYF.

The genes are TRBV5-1 and TRBJ2-2; D unclear. V shed 7 bases and J shed 2 bases, with 15 bases lying between them. The CDR3 has 15 amino acids. Germline values: CDR1 SGHRS, CDR2 YFSETQ. CDR3 coding DNA: TGCGCCAGCCGTAAGACCGGGTCCAACACCGGGGAGCTGTTTTTT. Residues: CASRKTGSNTGELFF.

The chain links TRBV7-3 to TRBJ2-7, with TRBD2 matching over 9 bases. V gave up 4 bases and J gave up 3 bases; unmatched junction bases: 1. CDR1 is SGHTA and CDR2 is FQGTGA in the germline V gene. CDR3 length: 13 residues. CDR3 loop: CASSSTSGYEQYF. CDR3 bases: TGTGCCAGCAGCTCGACTAGCGGCTACGAGCAGTACTTC.

This clone was detected only once. The chain uses TRBV28 and TRBJ1-4; the D gene is possibly TRBD1 (6 bases). The germline CDR1 and CDR2 sequences are MDHEN and SYDVKM. The V end lost 3 bases, the J end lost 7 bases, and 9 bases lay between the germline ends. This CDR3 is built from 13 residues. CDR3 residues: CASSFGGAEKLFF. The CDR3 coding sequence is TGTGCCAGCAGTTTTGGGGGGGCTGAAAAACTGTTTTTT.